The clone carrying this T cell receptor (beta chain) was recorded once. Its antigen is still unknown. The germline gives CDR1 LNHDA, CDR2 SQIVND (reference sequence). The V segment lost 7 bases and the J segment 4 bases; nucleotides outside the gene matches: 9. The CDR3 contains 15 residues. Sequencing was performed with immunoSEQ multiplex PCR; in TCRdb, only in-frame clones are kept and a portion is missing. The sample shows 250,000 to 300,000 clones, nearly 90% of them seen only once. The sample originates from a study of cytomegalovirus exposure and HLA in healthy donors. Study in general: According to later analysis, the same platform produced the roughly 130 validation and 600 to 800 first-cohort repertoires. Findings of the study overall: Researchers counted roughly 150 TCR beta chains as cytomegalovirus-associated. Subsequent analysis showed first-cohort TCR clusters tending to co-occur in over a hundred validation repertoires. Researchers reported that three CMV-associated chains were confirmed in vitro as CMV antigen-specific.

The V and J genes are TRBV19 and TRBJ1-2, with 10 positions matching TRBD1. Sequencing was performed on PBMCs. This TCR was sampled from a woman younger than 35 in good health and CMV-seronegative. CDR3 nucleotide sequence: TGTGCCAGTAACCTCGACAGGGGGCGCGGCTATGGCTACACCTTC. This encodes CASNLDRGRGYGYTF. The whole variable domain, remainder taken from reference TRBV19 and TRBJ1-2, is DGGITQSPKYLFRKEGQNVTLSCEQNLNHDAMYWYRQDPGQGLRLIYYSQIVNDFQKGDIAEGYSVSREKKESFPLTVTSAQKNPTAFYLCASNLDRGRGYGYTFGSGTRLTVV.